This entry lists 30 T cell receptor beta chains sequenced from one sample in a study of cytomegalovirus exposure and HLA in healthy donors. Primers: 60 Vbeta forward and 13 Jbeta reverse. This table comes from immunoSEQ multiplex PCR, and its TCRdb copy is limited to in-frame clones, with some not included. The sample shows some 80,000 clones, roughly 80% of them seen only once. The sample comprised PBMCs. These receptors came from a human donor in good health.

Comment on this clone: Relative to the germline gene, one junction end is altered; a read error may explain this. CDR3 bases: TGCAGCTGTAGTGGAGAGCAGGGTGGTGGCTACCCCTTC. Amino acids: CSCSGEQGGGYPF. The V and J genes are TRBV29-1 and TRBJ1-2, with a possible D match to TRBD1 (5 bases). This CDR3 has 13 residues. Germline V CDR1 and CDR2: SQVTM, ANQGSEA.

The J gene is TRBJ1-1, the V gene TRBV14, with unresolved D. The CDR3 is made up of 12 amino acids. CDR1 SGHDN and CDR2 FVKESK come from the germline V gene. Trimming removed 4 bases at V and 7 bases at J, with 10 bases between. CDR3 coding DNA: TGTGCCAGCAGCCTGGTAGAATTTGAAGCTTTCTTT. Its protein is CASSLVEFEAFF.

This rearrangement joins TRBV10-1 to TRBJ1-1, with D tentatively TRBD1 (5 bases). Germline CDR1 reads WNHNN; CDR2 reads SYGVQD (reference sequence). Trimming cost V 8 bases and J 1 base, with 11 bases left between them. This CDR3 has 13 amino acids. CDR3 loop: CASSRTQNTEAFF. Here the CDR3 DNA reads TGCGCCAGCTCCAGGACACAGAACACTGAAGCTTTCTTT.

On this clone: One junction end disagrees with the germline gene, perhaps due to a read error. The chain recombines TRBV6-5 with TRBJ1-6, with D possibly matching TRBD1 (6 bases). Germline lookup yields CDR1 MNHEY and CDR2 SVGAGI. The length of the CDR3 is 14 residues. In DNA, the CDR3 is TGTGCCAGCAGTCGGGGGGCAGCGGATTCACCCCTCAACTTT. It codes for CASSRGAADSPLNF.

V is TRBV2 and J is TRBJ1-1; 8 bases align to TRBD1. Germline CDR1 reads SNHLY; CDR2 reads FYNNEI. The V gene end was trimmed by 4 bases and the J gene end by 7 bases; junction bases not matched to a gene: 14. The CDR3 loop spans 16 amino acids. In DNA, the CDR3 is TGTGCCAGCAGTGGACAGGGGATGTCTGGACGGAATGAAGCTTTCTTT. This translates into CASSGQGMSGRNEAFF. Based on the CDR3 plus reference TRBV2 and TRBJ1-1, the full variable domain is EPEVTQTPSHQVTQMGQEVILRCVPISNHLYFYWYRQILGQKVEFLVSFYNNEISEKSEIFDDQFSVERPDGSNFTLKIRSTKLEDSAMYFCASSGQGMSGRNEAFFGQGTRLTVV.

This clone was recorded a few times. The gene calls are TRBV4-1 and TRBJ2-2; the D is unclear. Germline loops: CDR1 MGHRA, CDR2 YSYEKL. Trimming removed 1 base at V and 5 bases at J, with 5 bases between. The CDR3 covers 13 residues. CDR3 loop: CASSQVPTGELFF. CDR3 nucleotides: TGCGCCAGCAGCCAAGTCCCTACCGGGGAGCTGTTTTTT.

The chain couples TRBV19 to TRBJ1-2; no clear D gene. V was pared by 0 bases and J by 8 bases, with 13 bases between. Germline CDR1 is LNHDA and CDR2 is SQIVND (reference sequence). This CDR3 comprises 14 residues. For the CDR3, the DNA is TGTGCCAGTAGTATAGATTCCGGGCCGGGAGGCTACACCTTC. Protein product: CASSIDSGPGGYTF.

The rearrangement uses TRBV10-2 and TRBJ1-6; D possibly corresponds to TRBD1 (5 bases). The CDR3 has 18 amino acids. V lost 11 bases and J 0 bases, leaving 23 bases between the germline ends. CDR1 and CDR2 from the germline V gene are WSHSY and SAAADI. The chain's CDR3 is CAWVWRGPSSSYNSPLHF. In nucleotides, the CDR3 is TGCGCCTGGGTCTGGCGGGGACCTTCGAGCTCCTATAATTCACCCCTCCACTTT.

The chain recombines TRBV11-2 with TRBJ2-7; 8 positions agree with TRBD1. The CDR3 is 14 amino acids. V was clipped by 5 bases and J by 1 base; unmatched bases: 4. Germline CDR1 reads SGHAT; CDR2 reads FQNNGV. Here the CDR3 DNA reads TGTGCCAGCAGCCCCAGACAGGGGTCCTACGAGCAGTACTTC. This encodes CASSPRQGSYEQYF.

This chain uses TRBV6-5 with TRBJ2-7; a weak D match, TRBD2 (5 bases). Germline-derived CDR1 and CDR2 are MNHEY and SVGAGI. CDR3 length: 14 residues. Trimming left V 6 bases short and J 2 bases short, with 14 bases between. CDR3 region: CASSSNREPYEQYF. CDR3 nucleotides: TGTGCCAGCAGCTCAAATAGGGAGCCCTACGAGCAGTACTTC.

Points on this clone: A read error may produce the germline difference seen at one junction end. The chain recombines TRBV4-2 with TRBJ1-5, with 7 bases lining up with TRBD1. Germline lookup yields CDR1 LGHNA and CDR2 YNFKEQ. The length of the CDR3 is 18 residues. This CDR3 reads CASSQDPRGQTRHQPQNF. In DNA, the CDR3 is TGTGCCAGCAGCCAAGATCCCCGGGGACAGACAAGACATCAGCCCCAGAATTTT.

This clone has only one observation. The chain recombines TRBV5-1 with TRBJ1-2; D gene unclear. Germline CDR1 SGHRS, CDR2 YFSETQ. The ends were cut back, 4 bases at V and 4 bases at J, with 11 bases in the middle. The CDR3 spans 13 residues. The chain's CDR3 is CASSGSPAYGYTF. The CDR3 DNA follows: TGCGCCAGCAGCGGGAGTCCCGCCTATGGCTACACCTTC.

The genes are TRBV4-1 and TRBJ2-1; D is ambiguous. CDR1 MGHRA and CDR2 YSYEKL come from the germline V gene. Trimming left V 2 bases short and J 4 bases short, with 6 bases between. CDR3 length: 13 amino acids. The CDR3 DNA follows: TGCGCCAGCAGCCAACAGGTATACAATGAGCAGTTCTTC. It codes for CASSQQVYNEQFF.

The J gene is TRBJ1-5, the V gene TRBV19; D is ambiguous. Germline loops: CDR1 LNHDA, CDR2 SQIVND (reference sequence). The length of the CDR3 is 12 residues. V lost 3 bases and J 6 bases, leaving 6 bases between the germline ends. CDR3 sequence reads: CASSMISQPQHF. DNA of the CDR3: TGTGCCAGTAGTATGATCAGTCAGCCCCAGCATTTT.

This chain links TRBV6-5 with TRBJ1-1; the D gene is possibly TRBD1 (6 bases). Trimming left V 5 bases short and J 0 bases short, with 10 bases between. CDR1 and CDR2 from the germline V gene are MNHEY and SVGAGI. This CDR3 has 14 residues. The CDR3 DNA is TGTGCCAGCAGTCATAGGGGGTTGAACACTGAAGCTTTCTTT. It yields the protein CASSHRGLNTEAFF.

This clone appeared once. CDR3 bases: TGCGCCAGCAGTAAAAATCGACAGGGGGCCCTTGATGAGCAGTTCTTC. Translated, it gives CASSKNRQGALDEQFF. This sequence joins TRBV23-1 and TRBJ2-1; 10 bases map to TRBD1. TRBV23-1 is placed among ORFs of uncertain function. This CDR3 spans 16 amino acids. V shed 5 bases and J 8 bases; nucleotides not matched to a gene: 12.

This clone was counted a single time. The rearrangement uses TRBV5-5 and TRBJ1-2; D call uncertain. The CDR3 has 13 residues. V lost 7 bases to trimming and J lost 4 bases, with 14 bases between them. CDR1 is SGHKS and CDR2 is YYEKEE in the germline V gene (reference sequence). For the CDR3, the DNA is TGTGCCAGCGGCTCAACTACCTTCTATGGCTACACCTTC. Translating it yields CASGSTTFYGYTF.

This clone was found many times. The chain is built from TRBV6-1 and TRBJ2-7; no clear D. Trimming removed 6 bases at V and 4 bases at J, with 7 bases between. The CDR3 totals 11 residues. Germline lookup yields CDR1 MNHNS and CDR2 SASEGT. CDR3 DNA: TGTGCCAGCAGCAACTATTACGAGCAGTACTTC. This gives the protein CASSNYYEQYF.

The rearrangement links TRBV14 to TRBJ1-2; no clear D. The germline V gene has CDR1 SGHDN and CDR2 FVKESK. V was pared by 4 bases and J by 5 bases, with 20 bases between. CDR3 size: 16 residues. CDR3 residues: CASSPRPPTTGYGYTF. In nucleotides, the CDR3 is TGTGCCAGCAGCCCCCGCCCACCGACTACTGGGTATGGCTACACCTTC.

CDR3 amino acids: CASSEPPGTGLYGYTF. The CDR3 coding sequence is TGTGCCAGCAGCGAGCCCCCCGGGACAGGACTATATGGCTACACCTTC. V usage is TRBV9 and J usage is TRBJ1-2; 8 bases align to TRBD1. In germline, CDR1 is SGDLS, CDR2 YYNGEE. This CDR3 contains 16 residues. V trimming: 3 bases; J trimming: 5 bases; junction bases outside the gene matches: 12.

V gene TRBV7-6 combines with J gene TRBJ2-3; D uncertain. Germline V lookup: CDR1 SGHVS, CDR2 FNYEAQ. V shed 5 bases and J shed 4 bases, with 16 bases lying between them. This CDR3 has 15 amino acids. The CDR3 region has the DNA TGTGCCAGCAGCCCCTCCCTTTGGGCCCCAGATACGCAGTATTTT. It specifies CASSPSLWAPDTQYF. Full variable domain (remainder filled in from reference TRBV7-6 and TRBJ2-3): GAGVSQSPRYKVTKRGQDVALRCDPISGHVSLYWYRQALGQGPEFLTYFNYEAQQDKSGLPNDRFSAERPEGSISTLTIQRTEQRDSAMYRCASSPSLWAPDTQYFGPGTRLTVL.

This chain joins TRBV7-2 and TRBJ1-2, with 9 bases that match TRBD1. CDR3 length: 15 amino acids. Germline V gives CDR1 SGHTA, CDR2 FQGNSA. After removal of 5 bases from V and 4 bases from J, the junction contained 8 bases not matched to a gene. In DNA, the CDR3 is TGTGCCAGCAGCGGAGTACAGGGGGCGATCTATGGCTACACCTTC. This encodes CASSGVQGAIYGYTF. Together with reference TRBV7-2 and TRBJ1-2, the CDR3 gives the full variable domain: GAGVSQSPSNKVTEKGKDVELRCDPISGHTALYWYRQSLGQGLEFLIYFQGNSAPDKSGLPSDRFSAERTGGSVSTLTIQRTQQEDSAVYLCASSGVQGAIYGYTFGSGTRLTVV.

V usage is TRBV7-2 and J usage is TRBJ2-5, with 7 nucleotides matching TRBD1. This CDR3 spans 13 amino acids. Trimming at V came to 1 base and at J to 4 bases, leaving 0 bases not matched to a gene. Germline values: CDR1 SGHTA, CDR2 FQGNSA. The CDR3 DNA reads as TGTGCCAGCAGCTTAGAGGGGGCAGAGACCCAGTACTTC. This encodes CASSLEGAETQYF. The full variable domain, rest sourced from reference TRBV7-2 and TRBJ2-5, is GAGVSQSPSNKVTEKGKDVELRCDPISGHTALYWYRQSLGQGLEFLIYFQGNSAPDKSGLPSDRFSAERTGGSVSTLTIQRTQQEDSAVYLCASSLEGAETQYFGPGTRLLVL.

The J gene is TRBJ2-7, the V gene TRBV2, with TRBD2 identical over 8 bases. Germline CDR1 reads SNHLY; CDR2 reads FYNNEI. The CDR3 covers 15 residues. The junction had 15 bases not matched to a gene; V was cut back by 6 bases and J by 8 bases. For the CDR3, the DNA is TGTGCCAGCAGCTTTGGGACTAGTGGTGTACTAAAGCAGTACTTC. Translation gives CASSFGTSGVLKQYF.

This clone was seen a handful of times. The rearrangement uses TRBV6-5 and TRBJ1-1; a possible D gene is TRBD1 (6 bases). Germline assignment: CDR1 MNHEY and CDR2 SVGAGI. Trimming pared 2 bases from V and 5 bases from J, leaving 12 bases between. CDR3 size: 14 residues. The CDR3 loop is CASSYRGSGTEAFF. The CDR3 DNA sequence: TGTGCCAGCAGTTACAGGGGGAGTGGTACTGAAGCTTTCTTT.

The chain recombines TRBV30 with TRBJ2-5, with 8 bases identical to TRBD2. Germline CDR1 and CDR2: GTSNPN and SVGIG (reference sequence). The CDR3 runs to 11 residues. CDR3 protein: CGSGGLKTQYF. DNA for the CDR3: TGTGGGTCGGGGGGGCTGAAGACCCAGTACTTC.

This chain links TRBV9 with TRBJ1-4, with D uncertain. This CDR3 region has 14 residues. Trimming pared 4 bases from V and 3 bases from J, leaving 10 bases between. CDR1 SGDLS and CDR2 YYNGEE come from the germline V gene. The CDR3 loop reads CASSPMSSNEKLFF. CDR3 sequence (DNA): TGTGCCAGCAGCCCTATGAGCTCTAATGAAAAACTGTTTTTT.

The CDR3 nucleotides read TGTGCCAGCAGTGAAAGGGGGGGCGAGCAGTACTTC. It codes for CASSERGGEQYF. The chain employs TRBV2 and TRBJ2-7, with D possibly TRBD2 on 7 matching bases. The CDR3 is made up of 12 amino acids. Trimming shortened V by 2 bases and J by 6 bases, and 8 bases separated the two germline ends. Germline CDR1 and CDR2: SNHLY and FYNNEI.

The chain employs TRBV5-5 and TRBJ1-5, with D perhaps matching TRBD1 (6 bases). With 1 base removed from V and 12 bases from J, the gap between germline ends came to 11 bases. Germline V gene lookup returns CDR1 SGHKS and CDR2 YYEKEE (reference sequence). The CDR3 is 12 amino acids. The CDR3 loop reads CASSLTGWDQHF. DNA for the CDR3: TGTGCCAGCAGCTTGACAGGGTGGGACCAGCATTTT.

About this clone itself: Mismatch with germline at one junction end may stem from a read error. V gene TRBV10-3 combines with J gene TRBJ1-5, with TRBD1 identical over 9 bases. The CDR3 spans 14 residues. Germline V lookup: CDR1 ENHRY, CDR2 SYGVKD. As DNA, the CDR3 is TGTGCCATCAGTGGGGACAGGGAGTTACAGCCCCAGAATTTT. Its translation is CAISGDRELQPQNF.